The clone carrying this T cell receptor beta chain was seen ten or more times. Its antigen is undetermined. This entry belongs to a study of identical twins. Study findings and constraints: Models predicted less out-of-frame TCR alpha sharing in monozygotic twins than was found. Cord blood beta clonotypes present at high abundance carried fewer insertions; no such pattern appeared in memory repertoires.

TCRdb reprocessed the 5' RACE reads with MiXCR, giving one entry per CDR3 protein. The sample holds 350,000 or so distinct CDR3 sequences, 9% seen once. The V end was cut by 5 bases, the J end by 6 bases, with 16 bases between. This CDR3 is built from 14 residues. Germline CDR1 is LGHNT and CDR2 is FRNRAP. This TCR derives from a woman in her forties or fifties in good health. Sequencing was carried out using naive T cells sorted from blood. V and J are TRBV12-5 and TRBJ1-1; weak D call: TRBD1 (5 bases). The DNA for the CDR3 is TGTGCTAGTGGTCCAACAGGAGGACGACCTGAAGCTTTCTTT. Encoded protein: CASGPTGGRPEAFF.